This T cell receptor beta chain appears in the sequencing data of a study of cytomegalovirus exposure and HLA in healthy donors. Study results and limitations: In a later analysis, the majority of CMV-associated beta chains seemingly showed HLA restriction. The study recorded fewer than 200 TCR beta chains that were cytomegalovirus-associated. Reports indicate that TCR beta sequences accurately predicted the HLA-A and HLA-B alleles of most subjects.

Researchers ran the PCR with 60 Vbeta and 13 Jbeta primers. Measured with immunoSEQ multiplex PCR; TCRdb has only the in-frame clones, and not every one. The top ten clones hold around 4.1% of a sample with around 160,000 clones, over 80% of them seen once. Notes on this clone: The antigen is unknown.

With V trimmed by 8 bases and J by 6 bases, 11 bases remained unmatched. Germline CDR1 MNHEY, CDR2 SMNVEV (reference sequence). There are 14 residues in the CDR3. The clonotype was recovered from a middle-aged man in good health and CMV-seropositive. V is TRBV27 and J is TRBJ2-7; 9 bases line up with TRBD1. The sequencing input was PBMCs. This chain's CDR3 is CASHEGQGLGEQYF. DNA for the CDR3: TGTGCCAGCCACGAGGGACAGGGACTCGGCGAGCAGTACTTC.